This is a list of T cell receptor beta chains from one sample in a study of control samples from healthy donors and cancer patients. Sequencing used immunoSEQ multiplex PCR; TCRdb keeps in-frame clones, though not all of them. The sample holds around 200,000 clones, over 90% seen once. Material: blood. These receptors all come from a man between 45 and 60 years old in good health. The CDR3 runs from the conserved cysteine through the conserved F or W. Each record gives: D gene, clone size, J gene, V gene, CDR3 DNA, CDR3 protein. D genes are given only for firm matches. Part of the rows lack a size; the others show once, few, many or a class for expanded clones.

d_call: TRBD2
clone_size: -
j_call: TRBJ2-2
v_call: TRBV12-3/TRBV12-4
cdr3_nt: TGTGCCAGCAATAGCGGGAGCTCGGGGGAGCTGTTTTTT
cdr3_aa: CASNSGSSGELFF

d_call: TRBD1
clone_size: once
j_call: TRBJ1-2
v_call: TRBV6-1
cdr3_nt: TGTGCCAGCAGTGAAGCGACAGGGCGCGTGAACTATGGCTACACCTTC
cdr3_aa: CASSEATGRVNYGYTF

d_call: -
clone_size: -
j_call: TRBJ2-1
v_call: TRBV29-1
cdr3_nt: TGCAGCGTTGACCAGCCACCCCGAAACTACAATGAGCAGTTCTTC
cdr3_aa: CSVDQPPRNYNEQFF

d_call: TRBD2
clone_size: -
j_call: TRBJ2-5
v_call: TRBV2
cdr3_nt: TGTGCCAGCGTACCCCGGGAACTAGCGGGGGGGCAAGAGACCCAGTACTTC
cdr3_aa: CASVPRELAGGQETQYF

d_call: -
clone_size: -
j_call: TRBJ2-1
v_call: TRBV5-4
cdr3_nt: TGTGCCAGCAGCTTGGAGGTGAAGCAGTTCTTC
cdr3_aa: CASSLEVKQFF

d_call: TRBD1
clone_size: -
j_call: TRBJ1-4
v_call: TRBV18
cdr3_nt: TGTGCCAGCTCGCCACAGGGGGCGATGCGAGAAAAACTGTTTTTT
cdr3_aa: CASSPQGAMREKLFF

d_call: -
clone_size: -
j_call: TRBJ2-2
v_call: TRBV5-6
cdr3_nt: TGTGCCAGCAGCTTGGTCGGGGGAACCGGGGAGCTGTTTTTT
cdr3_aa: CASSLVGGTGELFF

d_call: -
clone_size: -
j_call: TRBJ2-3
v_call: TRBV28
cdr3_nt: TGTGCCAGCAGTTTTGCCCCCGACTCTAGCACAGATACGCAGTATTTT
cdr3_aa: CASSFAPDSSTDTQYF

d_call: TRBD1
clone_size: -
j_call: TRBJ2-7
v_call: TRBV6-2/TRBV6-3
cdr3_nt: TGTGCCAGCAGTGGCCAACACCCTCGGACAGGGGCGTCCTACGAGCAGTACTTC
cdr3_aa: CASSGQHPRTGASYEQYF

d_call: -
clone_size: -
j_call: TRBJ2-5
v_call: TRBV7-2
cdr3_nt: TGTGCCAGCAGCCCAGGGGTGGGGGCCCAGTACTTC
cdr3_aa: CASSPGVGAQYF

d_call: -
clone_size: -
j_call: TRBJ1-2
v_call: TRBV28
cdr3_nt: TGTGCCAGCAGTATACAGGGAGATGGCTACACCTTC
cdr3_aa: CASSIQGDGYTF

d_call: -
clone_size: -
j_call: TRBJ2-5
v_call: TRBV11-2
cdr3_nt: TGTGCCAGCAGCCCCATGGGAGAGACCCAGTACTTC
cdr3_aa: CASSPMGETQYF

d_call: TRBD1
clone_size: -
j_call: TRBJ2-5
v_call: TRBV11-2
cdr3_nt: TGTGCCAGCCAGTGGGACAGCCAAGAGACCCAGTACTTC
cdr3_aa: CASQWDSQETQYF

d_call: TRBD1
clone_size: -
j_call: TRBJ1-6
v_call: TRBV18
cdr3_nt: TGTGCCAGCTCACCGACAGGGGGCAACTCACCCCTCCACTTT
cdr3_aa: CASSPTGGNSPLHF

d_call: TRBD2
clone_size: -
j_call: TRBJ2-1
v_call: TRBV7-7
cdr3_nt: TGTGCTAGCAGCCCTCAGGTAGCGGGCTACAATGAGCAGTTCTTC
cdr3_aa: CASSPQVAGYNEQFF

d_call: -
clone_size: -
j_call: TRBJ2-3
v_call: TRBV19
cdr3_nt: TGTGCCAGTAGTATCTCCCACACAGATACGCAGTATTTT
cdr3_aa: CASSISHTDTQYF

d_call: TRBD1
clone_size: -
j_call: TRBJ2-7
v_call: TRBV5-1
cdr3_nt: TGCGCCAGCAGCTTGTCAGGACAGGGGTTCGGAGAGCAGTACTTC
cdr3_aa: CASSLSGQGFGEQYF

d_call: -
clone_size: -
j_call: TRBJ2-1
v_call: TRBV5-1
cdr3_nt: TGCGCCAGCAGCCCAGGAGGGGACAATGAGCAGTTCTTC
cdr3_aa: CASSPGGDNEQFF

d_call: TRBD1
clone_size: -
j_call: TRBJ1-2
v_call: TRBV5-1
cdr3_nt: TGCGCCAGCAGCACCAGGGGGGGTGGCTACACCTTC
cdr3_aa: CASSTRGGGYTF

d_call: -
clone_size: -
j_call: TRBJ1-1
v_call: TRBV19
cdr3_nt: TGTGCCAGTAGTATGTCCACTTACACTGAAGCTTTCTTT
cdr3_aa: CASSMSTYTEAFF

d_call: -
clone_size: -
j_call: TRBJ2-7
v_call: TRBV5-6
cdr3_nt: TGTGCCAGCCACCAGGGGACCGGCGAGCAGTACTTC
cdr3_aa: CASHQGTGEQYF

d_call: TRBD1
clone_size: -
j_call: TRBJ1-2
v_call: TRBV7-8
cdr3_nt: TGTGCCAGCAGCTCCCACAGGGGGGCTGGCTACACCTTC
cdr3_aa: CASSSHRGAGYTF

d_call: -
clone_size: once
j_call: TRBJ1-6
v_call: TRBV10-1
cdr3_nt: TGCGCCAGCAGTGACAGGACGAATTCACCCCTCCACTTT
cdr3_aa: CASSDRTNSPLHF

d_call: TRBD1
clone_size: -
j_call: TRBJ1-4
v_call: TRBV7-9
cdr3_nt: TGTGCCAGCAGGAACTCCGGGACAGGCTCCGCGCTGGAAAAACTGTTTTTT
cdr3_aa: CASRNSGTGSALEKLFF

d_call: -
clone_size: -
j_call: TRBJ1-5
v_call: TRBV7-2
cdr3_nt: TGTGCCAGCAGCTTAGAGTCATCGGACCAGCCCCAGCATTTT
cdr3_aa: CASSLESSDQPQHF

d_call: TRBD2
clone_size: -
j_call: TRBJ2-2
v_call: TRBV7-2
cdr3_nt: TGTGCCAGCAGCTTAGGTTTAACTAGCGGGGGCACCGGGGAGCTGTTTTTT
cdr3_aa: CASSLGLTSGGTGELFF

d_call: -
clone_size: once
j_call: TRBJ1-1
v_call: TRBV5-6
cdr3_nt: TGTGCCAGCAGCTTGGACCCGAGGGGAGCTGAAGCTTTCTTT
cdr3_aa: CASSLDPRGAEAFF

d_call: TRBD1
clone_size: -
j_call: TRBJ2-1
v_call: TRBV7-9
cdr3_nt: TGTGCCAGCAGCTTAGCTGACAGGGGACCCTACAATGAGCAGTTCTTC
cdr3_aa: CASSLADRGPYNEQFF

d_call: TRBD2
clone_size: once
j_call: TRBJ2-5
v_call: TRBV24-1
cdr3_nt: TGTGCCACCAGTGATCCCCTAGCGGGGGGGCCCGGGGGGCAAGAGACCCAGTACTTC
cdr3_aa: CATSDPLAGGPGGQETQYF

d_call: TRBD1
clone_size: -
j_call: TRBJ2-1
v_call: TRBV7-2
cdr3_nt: TGTGCCAGCAGCCCAAGGACAGGGAGCTCCTACAATGAGCAGTTCTTC
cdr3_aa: CASSPRTGSSYNEQFF

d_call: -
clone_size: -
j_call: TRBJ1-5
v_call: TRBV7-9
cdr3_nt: TGTGCCAGCAGCTTAGGTCACGAGGCGCAGCCCCAGCATTTT
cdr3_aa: CASSLGHEAQPQHF

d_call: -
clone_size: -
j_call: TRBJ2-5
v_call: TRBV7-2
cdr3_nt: TGTGCCAGCAGCCACATAGAGACCCAGTACTTC
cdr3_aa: CASSHIETQYF